This T cell receptor beta chain stems from a study of identical twins. Trimming removed 1 base at V and 7 bases at J, with 10 bases between. CDR1 and CDR2 (germline): SGHAT, FQNNGV. This CDR3 is 13 amino acids long. TCRdb independently ran MiXCR on the 5' RACE reads; one entry per CDR3 protein. The table has 500,000 to 650,000 distinct CDR3 sequences, 20% to 25% seen once; the top ten hold 0.45% to 0.5%. These sequences were also reported in another study, on yellow fever vaccine responses in identical twins.

This TCR derives from a woman aged 18-35 years in good health. Source material: CD4+ T cells sorted from blood. The V and J genes are TRBV11-2 and TRBJ1-2, with a possible D match to TRBD1 (6 bases). CDR3 in amino acids: CASSLAGARGYTF. The CDR3 DNA follows: TGTGCCAGCAGCTTAGCAGGGGCGCGTGGCTACACCTTC.